This T cell receptor beta chain was observed in a study of Ad26.COV2.S vaccination and SARS-CoV-2 variants. Study-level background: Enrolled in COV1001, the donor was in the Ad26.COV2.S trial arm, which received the vaccine.

As to treatment: some 19 received Ad26.COV2.S at low or high dose, single or two shots; 5 received placebo; per-sample allocation not given. It was on day 63 after the first vaccine or placebo injection that samples were taken. Here immunoSEQ multiplex PCR was the method, and the copy in TCRdb shows in-frame clones only, minus some. The table has around 450,000 clones, around 89% seen once. This TCR was recovered from a person between 18 and 59 years old who received the Ad26.COV2.S COVID-19 vaccine or a placebo. The sample in question was peripheral blood, obtained in a trial of Ad26.COV2.S vaccine versus placebo.

The CDR3 region has the DNA TGTGCCAGCTCATCCACTCAGCGGGGGGGCGAGACCCAGTACTTC. Amino acid sequence: CASSSTQRGGETQYF. This chain uses TRBV18 with TRBJ2-5; 10 nucleotides align to TRBD2. The CDR3 consists of 15 residues. J lost 5 bases, V lost 5 bases, and 8 bases had no gene match. The germline V gene has CDR1 KGHSH and CDR2 LQKENI.